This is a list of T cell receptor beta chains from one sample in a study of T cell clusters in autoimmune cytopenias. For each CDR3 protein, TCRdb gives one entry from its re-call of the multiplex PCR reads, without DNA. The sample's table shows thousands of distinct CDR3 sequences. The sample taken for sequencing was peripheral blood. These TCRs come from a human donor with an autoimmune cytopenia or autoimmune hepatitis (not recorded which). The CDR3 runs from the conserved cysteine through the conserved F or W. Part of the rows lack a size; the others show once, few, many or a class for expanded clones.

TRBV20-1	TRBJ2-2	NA	CSARAMPTSGRTGELFF
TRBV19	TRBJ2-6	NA	CASGRAGSSGANVLTF
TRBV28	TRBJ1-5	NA	CASSLVNQPQHF
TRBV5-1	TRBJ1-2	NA	CASSLGQGRGYTF
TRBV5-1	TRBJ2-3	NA	CASSQSELAADTQYF
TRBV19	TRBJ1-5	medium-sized	CATRQANQPQHF
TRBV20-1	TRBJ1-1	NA	CSASGQRLNTEAFF
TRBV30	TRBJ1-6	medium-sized	CAWSVAGFYNSPLHF
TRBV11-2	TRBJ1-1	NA	CASSLGGKAFF
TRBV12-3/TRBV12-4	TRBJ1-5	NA	CASSREKLLSNQPQHF
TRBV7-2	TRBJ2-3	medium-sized	CASSLGLAPDTQYF
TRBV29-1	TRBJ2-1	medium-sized	CSVEALAGGHNEQFF
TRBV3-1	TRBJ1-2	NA	CASSHDYGYTF
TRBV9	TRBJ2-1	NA	CASSPQVSYNEQFF
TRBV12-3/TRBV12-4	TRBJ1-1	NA	CASSLSGGITEAFF
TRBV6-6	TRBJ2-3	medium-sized	CASSSYTDTQYF
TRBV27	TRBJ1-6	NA	CASSLGEGKNNSPLHF
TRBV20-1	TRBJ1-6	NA	CSANSQGHYNSPLHF
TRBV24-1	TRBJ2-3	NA	CATSDLGTPDTQYF
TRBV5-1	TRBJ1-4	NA	CASSAGRNNEKLFF
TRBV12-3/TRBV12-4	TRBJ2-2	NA	CASLRQNTGELFF
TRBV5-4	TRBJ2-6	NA	CASSFGGRSSGANVLTF
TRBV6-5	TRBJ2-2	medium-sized	CATRDNSNTGELFF
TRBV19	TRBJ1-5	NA	CASSIETRGEQPQHF
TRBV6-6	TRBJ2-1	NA	CASSSSPASNEQFF
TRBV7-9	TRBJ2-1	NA	CASSLSTLWERKLNEQFF
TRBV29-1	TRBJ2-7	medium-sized	CSVERDRGVEQYF